Below are 14 T cell receptor beta chains sequenced from a single sample in a study of blood T cell repertoires in COVID-19. Some clones are missing from TCRdb's copy, which holds only in-frame ones; the method was immunoSEQ multiplex PCR. The data hold some 200,000 clones, with more than 75% observed a single time. The source material was peripheral blood. These receptor sequences come from a man in his 70s with acute or convalescent COVID-19.

The chain has TRBV6-4 and TRBJ1-1, with D uncertain. V dropped 3 bases and J dropped 2 bases, with 10 bases sitting between them. Per the germline V gene, CDR1 is MRHNA and CDR2 is SNTAGT. The CDR3 runs 14 residues. The CDR3 protein is CASSEEPGNTEAFF. The CDR3, as DNA: TGTGCCAGCAGTGAGGAACCGGGAAACACTGAAGCTTTCTTT.

This sequence joins TRBV29-1 and TRBJ2-7; 11 nucleotides line up with TRBD2. Looked up from germline, CDR1 is SQVTM and CDR2 is ANQGSEA. J was trimmed by 3 bases and V by 6 bases; bases with no gene match: 4. There are 13 residues in the CDR3. The CDR3 here is CSVLAGGFYEQYF. The CDR3, as DNA: TGCAGCGTCCTAGCGGGGGGTTTCTACGAGCAGTACTTC.

This clone has just one count. The V gene is TRBV7-9, the J gene TRBJ2-1, with 8 positions matching TRBD1. This CDR3 spans 13 amino acids. CDR1 and CDR2 (germline): SEHNR, FQNEAQ (reference sequence). V shed 6 bases and J 8 bases; nucleotides not matched to a gene: 6. This CDR3 is CASSRQGTDEQFF. The CDR3 DNA reads as TGTGCCAGCAGTAGACAGGGGACCGATGAGCAGTTCTTC.

The chain carries TRBV7-3 and TRBJ1-2; 7 bases map to TRBD1. CDR3 length equals 15 residues. Germline lookup yields CDR1 SGHTA and CDR2 FQGTGA. Losses at the gene ends were 0 bases for V and 7 bases for J; bases not matched to a gene: 8. This chain's CDR3 is CASSLTVDRELGYTF. The CDR3 coding sequence is TGTGCCAGCAGCTTAACGGTAGACAGGGAGCTTGGCTACACCTTC.

The chain employs TRBV11-2 and TRBJ2-5; D gene uncertain. This CDR3 region has 14 residues. Trimming pared 5 bases from V and 1 base from J, leaving 11 bases between. CDR1 SGHAT and CDR2 FQNNGV come from the germline V gene. Written as DNA, the CDR3 is TGTGCCAGCAGCCTCCGGTCCCTCCAAGAGACCCAGTACTTC. This translates into CASSLRSLQETQYF.

This clone rates as medium-sized. The chain links TRBV7-9 to TRBJ2-3; a weak D match, TRBD2 (5 bases). The germline gives CDR1 SEHNR, CDR2 FQNEAQ (reference sequence). The V end was cut by 5 bases, the J end by 7 bases, with 10 bases between. The CDR3 totals 12 residues. The CDR3 spells CASSPGEYTQYF. Written as DNA, the CDR3 is TGTGCCAGCAGCCCCGGGGAATATACGCAGTATTTT.

The chain links TRBV18 to TRBJ1-1; D unclear. Germline CDR1 reads KGHSH; CDR2 reads LQKENI. The CDR3 is 15 residues long. Deletions cut 1 base from V and 4 bases from J, with 13 bases between. The CDR3 DNA sequence: TGTGCCAGCTCACCACTCACCCCGGTATCCACTGAAGCTTTCTTT. Residues: CASSPLTPVSTEAFF.

The chain has TRBV9 and TRBJ2-7; D is perhaps TRBD1 (7 bases). From germline, CDR1 is SGDLS and CDR2 YYNGEE. The CDR3 loop spans 15 amino acids. V lost 0 bases to trimming and J lost 0 bases, with 10 bases between them. The CDR3 here is CASSVGQGLSYEQYF. CDR3 sequence (DNA): TGTGCCAGCAGCGTAGGACAGGGACTCTCCTACGAGCAGTACTTC.

The chain recombines TRBV7-6 with TRBJ1-1; 7 bases are a match to TRBD1. This CDR3 comprises 15 residues. Looked up from germline, CDR1 is SGHVS and CDR2 is FNYEAQ. V trimming: 6 bases; J trimming: 5 bases; junction bases outside the gene matches: 12. The chain's CDR3 is CASSSEAGGRTEAFF. The DNA for the CDR3 is TGTGCCAGCAGTTCCGAGGCAGGGGGACGGACTGAAGCTTTCTTT.

J is TRBJ2-7 and V is TRBV5-1; D is possibly TRBD1 (5 bases). This CDR3 region has 12 residues. Trimming took off 0 bases at V and 4 bases at J, with 5 bases between the two ends. Per germline, CDR1 SGHRS and CDR2 YFSETQ. The CDR3 coding sequence is TGCGCCAGCAGCTTGGAGGGGTACGAGCAGTACTTC. As protein: CASSLEGYEQYF.

This chain connects TRBV18 to TRBJ1-1, with D possibly TRBD1 on 5 matching bases. The CDR3 is 15 amino acids. Germline CDR1 KGHSH, CDR2 LQKENI. V was trimmed by 5 bases and J by 0 bases, leaving 13 bases between them. The CDR3 region is CASSGAGRMNTEAFF. CDR3 nucleotide sequence: TGTGCCAGCTCAGGGGCGGGACGGATGAACACTGAAGCTTTCTTT.

The CDR3 reads CASMGPGQVGNQPQHF. In DNA, the CDR3 is TGTGCCAGCATGGGGCCTGGACAGGTGGGCAATCAGCCCCAGCATTTT. The gene calls are TRBV7-9 and TRBJ1-5; 7 nucleotides agree with TRBD1. The germline CDR1 and CDR2 sequences are SEHNR and FQNEAQ (reference sequence). V shed 7 bases, J shed 2 bases, and the junction held 11 bases outside the gene matches. This CDR3 region has 16 residues.

The chain links TRBV7-2 to TRBJ2-4; 7 bases agree with TRBD1. The CDR3 is 17 amino acids. The germline CDR1 and CDR2 sequences are SGHTA and FQGNSA. The V segment lost 2 bases and the J segment 0 bases; nucleotides outside the gene matches: 7. CDR3 sequence reads: CASSLRGQFSAKNIQYF. The CDR3 region has the DNA TGTGCCAGCAGCTTAAGGGGGCAGTTTTCAGCCAAAAACATTCAGTACTTC.

This clone was observed a single time. The chain is built from TRBV7-3 and TRBJ2-4, with D possibly being TRBD2 (6 bases). This CDR3 is built from 13 residues. In germline, CDR1 is SGHTA, CDR2 FQGTGA. V was pared by 5 bases and J by 9 bases, with 14 bases between. CDR3 DNA sequence: TGTGCCAGCAGCCCCGCAGGGAGGAGCATTCAGTACTTC. As protein: CASSPAGRSIQYF.